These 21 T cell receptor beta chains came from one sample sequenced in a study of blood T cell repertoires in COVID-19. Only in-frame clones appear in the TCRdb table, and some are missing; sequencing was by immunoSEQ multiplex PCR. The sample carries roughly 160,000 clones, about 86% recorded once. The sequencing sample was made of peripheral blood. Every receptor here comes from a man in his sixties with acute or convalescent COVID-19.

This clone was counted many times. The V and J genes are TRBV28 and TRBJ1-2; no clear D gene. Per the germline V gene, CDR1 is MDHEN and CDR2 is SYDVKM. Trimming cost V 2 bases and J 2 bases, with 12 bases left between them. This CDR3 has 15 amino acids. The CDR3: CASSLIREWNYGYTF. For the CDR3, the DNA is TGTGCCAGCAGTTTAATTAGGGAGTGGAACTATGGCTACACCTTC.

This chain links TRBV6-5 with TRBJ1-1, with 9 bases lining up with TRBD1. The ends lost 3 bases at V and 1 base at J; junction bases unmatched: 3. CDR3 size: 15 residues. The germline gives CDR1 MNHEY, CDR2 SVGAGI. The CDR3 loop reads CASSYNRGPNTEAFF. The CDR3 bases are TGTGCCAGCAGTTATAACAGGGGGCCGAACACTGAAGCTTTCTTT.

The CDR3 DNA sequence: TGTGCCAGCAGCCAATCTGGGGCCTGGGATCAGCCCCAGCATTTT. Encoded protein: CASSQSGAWDQPQHF. The chain employs TRBV16 and TRBJ1-5; tentatively, D is TRBD1 (5 bases). The CDR3 loop spans 15 amino acids. The V gene lost 0 bases and the J gene lost 5 bases, with 11 bases spanning the gap. Germline assignment: CDR1 KGHSY and CDR2 FQNENV. Full variable domain (missing parts from reference TRBV16 and TRBJ1-5): GEEVAQTPKHLVRGEGQKAKLYCAPIKGHSYVFWYQQVLKNEFKFLISFQNENVFDETGMPKERFSAKCLPNSPCSLEIQATKLEDSAVYFCASSQSGAWDQPQHFGDGTRLSIL.

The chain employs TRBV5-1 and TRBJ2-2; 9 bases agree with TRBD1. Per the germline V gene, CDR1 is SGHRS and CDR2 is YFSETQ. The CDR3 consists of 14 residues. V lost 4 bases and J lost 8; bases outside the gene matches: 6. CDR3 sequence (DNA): TGCGCCAGCAGCACGGGACAGGGCGGAGGGGAGCTGTTTTTT. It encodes CASSTGQGGGELFF.

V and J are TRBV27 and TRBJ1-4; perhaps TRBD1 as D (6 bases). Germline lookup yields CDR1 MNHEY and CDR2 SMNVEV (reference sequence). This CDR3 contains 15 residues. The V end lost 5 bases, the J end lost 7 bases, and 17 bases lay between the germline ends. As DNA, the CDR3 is TGTGCCAGCAGTATCACAGGGAGACGGGTTGAAAAACTGTTTTTT. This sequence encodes CASSITGRRVEKLFF.

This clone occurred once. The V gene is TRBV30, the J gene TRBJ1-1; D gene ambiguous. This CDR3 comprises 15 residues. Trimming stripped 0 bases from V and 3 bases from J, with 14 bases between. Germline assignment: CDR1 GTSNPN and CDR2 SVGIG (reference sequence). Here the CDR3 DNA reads TGTGCCTGGAGTGTAGCGGTAGGCCCGGACACTGAAGCTTTCTTT. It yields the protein CAWSVAVGPDTEAFF.

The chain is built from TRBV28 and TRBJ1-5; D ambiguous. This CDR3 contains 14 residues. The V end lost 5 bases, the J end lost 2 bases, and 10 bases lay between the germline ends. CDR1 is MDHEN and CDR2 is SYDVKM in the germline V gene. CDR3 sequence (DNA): TGTGCCAGCAGTCCCGGGAGAGGCAATCAGCCCCAGCATTTT. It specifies CASSPGRGNQPQHF.

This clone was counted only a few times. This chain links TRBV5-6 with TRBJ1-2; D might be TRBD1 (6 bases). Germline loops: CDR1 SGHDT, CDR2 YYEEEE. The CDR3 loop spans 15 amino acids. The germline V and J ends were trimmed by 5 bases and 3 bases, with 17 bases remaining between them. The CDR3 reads CASRSKGGVYYGYTF. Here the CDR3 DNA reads TGTGCCAGCAGAAGTAAAGGGGGAGTGTACTATGGCTACACCTTC.

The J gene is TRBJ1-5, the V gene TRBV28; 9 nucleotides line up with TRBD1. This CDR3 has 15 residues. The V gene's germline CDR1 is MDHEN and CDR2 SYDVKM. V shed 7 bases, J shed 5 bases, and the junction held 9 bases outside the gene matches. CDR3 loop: CASKTGTGLDQPQHF. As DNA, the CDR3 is TGTGCCAGCAAAACCGGGACAGGGTTGGATCAGCCCCAGCATTTT.

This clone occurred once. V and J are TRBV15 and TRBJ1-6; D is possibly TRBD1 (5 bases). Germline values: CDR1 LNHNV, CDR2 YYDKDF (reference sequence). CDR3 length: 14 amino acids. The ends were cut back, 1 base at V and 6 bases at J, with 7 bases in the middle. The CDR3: CATSRAGANSPLHF. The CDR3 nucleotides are TGTGCCACCAGCAGAGCTGGGGCTAATTCACCCCTCCACTTT.

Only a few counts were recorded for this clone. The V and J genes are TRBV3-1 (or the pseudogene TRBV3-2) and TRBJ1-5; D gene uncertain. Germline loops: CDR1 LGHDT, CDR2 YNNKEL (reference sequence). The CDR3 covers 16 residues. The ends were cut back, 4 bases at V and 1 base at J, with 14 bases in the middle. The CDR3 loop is CASSPRAGLSNQPQHF. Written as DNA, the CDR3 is TGTGCCAGCAGCCCCCGGGCGGGTTTAAGCAATCAGCCCCAGCATTTT.

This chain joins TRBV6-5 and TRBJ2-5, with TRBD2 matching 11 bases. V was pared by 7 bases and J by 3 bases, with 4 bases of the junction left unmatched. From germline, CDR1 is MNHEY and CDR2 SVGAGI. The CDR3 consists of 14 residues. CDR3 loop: CASNLLAGEETQYF. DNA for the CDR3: TGTGCCAGCAACCTACTAGCGGGAGAAGAGACCCAGTACTTC.

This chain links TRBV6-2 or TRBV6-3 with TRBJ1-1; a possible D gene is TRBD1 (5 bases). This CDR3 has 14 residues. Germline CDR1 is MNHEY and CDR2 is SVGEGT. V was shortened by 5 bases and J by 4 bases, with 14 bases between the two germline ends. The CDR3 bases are TGTGCCAGCAGTCACCCCGGGGGGAGCACTGAAGCTTTCTTT. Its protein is CASSHPGGSTEAFF.

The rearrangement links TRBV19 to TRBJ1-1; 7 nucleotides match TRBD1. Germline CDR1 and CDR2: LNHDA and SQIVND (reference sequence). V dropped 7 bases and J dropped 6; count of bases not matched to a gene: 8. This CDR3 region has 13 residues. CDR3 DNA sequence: TGTGCCAGTACCCAAGGGACAGCTGCTGAAGCTTTCTTT. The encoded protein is CASTQGTAAEAFF. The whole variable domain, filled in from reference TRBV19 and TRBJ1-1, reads DGGITQSPKYLFRKEGQNVTLSCEQNLNHDAMYWYRQDPGQGLRLIYYSQIVNDFQKGDIAEGYSVSREKKESFPLTVTSAQKNPTAFYLCASTQGTAAEAFFGQGTRLTVV.

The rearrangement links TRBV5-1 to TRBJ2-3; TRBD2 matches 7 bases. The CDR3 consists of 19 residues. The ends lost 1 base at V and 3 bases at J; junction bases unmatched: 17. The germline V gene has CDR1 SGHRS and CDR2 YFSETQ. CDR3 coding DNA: TGCGCCAGCAGCTTGTGGCTTATTCACGCTAGCGGAGATACAGATACGCAGTATTTT. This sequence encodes CASSLWLIHASGDTDTQYF.

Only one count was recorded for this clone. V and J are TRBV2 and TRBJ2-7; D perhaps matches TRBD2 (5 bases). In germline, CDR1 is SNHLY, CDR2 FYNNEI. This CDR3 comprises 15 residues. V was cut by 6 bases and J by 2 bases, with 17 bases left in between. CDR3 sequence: CASSETGMGAYEQYF. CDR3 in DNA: TGTGCCAGCAGCGAAACGGGGATGGGCGCCTACGAGCAGTACTTC.

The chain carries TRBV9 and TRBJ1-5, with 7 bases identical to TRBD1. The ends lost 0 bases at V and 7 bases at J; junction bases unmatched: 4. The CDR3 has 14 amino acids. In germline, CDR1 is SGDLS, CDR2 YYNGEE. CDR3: CASSVVSTGQPQHF. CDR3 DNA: TGTGCCAGCAGCGTAGTATCGACAGGGCAGCCCCAGCATTTT.

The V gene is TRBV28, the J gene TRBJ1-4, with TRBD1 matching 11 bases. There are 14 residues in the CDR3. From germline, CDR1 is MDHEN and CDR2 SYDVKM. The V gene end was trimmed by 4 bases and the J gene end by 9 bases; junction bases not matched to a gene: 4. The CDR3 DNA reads TGTGCCAGCAGTTCGGGACAGGGGGTGAAAAAACTGTTTTTT. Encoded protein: CASSSGQGVKKLFF.

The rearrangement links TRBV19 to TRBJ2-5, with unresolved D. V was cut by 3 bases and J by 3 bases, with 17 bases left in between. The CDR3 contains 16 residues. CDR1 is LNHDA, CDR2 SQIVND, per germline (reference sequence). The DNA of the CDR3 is TGTGCCAGTAGTATCGGCCCACAGATTTTTAAAGAGACCCAGTACTTC. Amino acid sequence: CASSIGPQIFKETQYF.

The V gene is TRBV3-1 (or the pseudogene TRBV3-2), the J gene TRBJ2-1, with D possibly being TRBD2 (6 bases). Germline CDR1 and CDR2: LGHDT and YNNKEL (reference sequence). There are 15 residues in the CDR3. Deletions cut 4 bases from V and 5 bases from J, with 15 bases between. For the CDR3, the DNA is TGTGCCAGCAGCCGATTGGGACTCGATGACAATGAGCAGTTCTTC. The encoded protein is CASSRLGLDDNEQFF.

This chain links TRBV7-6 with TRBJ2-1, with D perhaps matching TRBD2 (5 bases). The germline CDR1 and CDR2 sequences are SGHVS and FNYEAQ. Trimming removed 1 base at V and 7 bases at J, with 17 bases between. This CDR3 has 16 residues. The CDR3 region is CASSLVLTTQLNEQFF. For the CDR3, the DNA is TGTGCCAGCAGCTTAGTCTTGACTACCCAACTAAATGAGCAGTTCTTC.